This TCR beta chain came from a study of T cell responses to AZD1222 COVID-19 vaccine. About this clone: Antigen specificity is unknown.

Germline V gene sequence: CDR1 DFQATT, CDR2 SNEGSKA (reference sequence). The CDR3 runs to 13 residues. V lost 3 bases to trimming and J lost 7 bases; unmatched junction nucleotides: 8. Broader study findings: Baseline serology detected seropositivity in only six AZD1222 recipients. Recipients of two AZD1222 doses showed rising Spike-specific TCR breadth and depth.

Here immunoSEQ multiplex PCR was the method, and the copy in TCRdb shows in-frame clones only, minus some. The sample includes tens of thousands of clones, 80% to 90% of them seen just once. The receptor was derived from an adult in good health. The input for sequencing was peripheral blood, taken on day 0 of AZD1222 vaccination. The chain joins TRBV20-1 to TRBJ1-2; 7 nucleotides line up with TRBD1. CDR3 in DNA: TGCAGTGCTAGTGAACCGGGACAGCTTGGCTACACCTTC. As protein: CSASEPGQLGYTF.